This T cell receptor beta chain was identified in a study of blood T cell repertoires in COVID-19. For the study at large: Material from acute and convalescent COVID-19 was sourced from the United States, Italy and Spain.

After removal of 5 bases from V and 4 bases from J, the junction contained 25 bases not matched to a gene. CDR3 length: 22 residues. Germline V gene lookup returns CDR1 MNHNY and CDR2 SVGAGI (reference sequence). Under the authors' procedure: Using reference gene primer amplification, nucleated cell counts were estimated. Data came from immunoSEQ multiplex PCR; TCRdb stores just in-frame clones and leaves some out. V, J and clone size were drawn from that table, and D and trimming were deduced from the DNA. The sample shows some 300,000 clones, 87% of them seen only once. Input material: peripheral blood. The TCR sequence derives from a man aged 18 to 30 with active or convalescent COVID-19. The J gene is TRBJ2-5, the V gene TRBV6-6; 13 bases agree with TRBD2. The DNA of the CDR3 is TGTGCCAGCAGTCCCGGGCGAAGGCAGGGGGGACTAGCGGGACGAGGGGCAGAGACCCAGTACTTC. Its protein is CASSPGRRQGGLAGRGAETQYF.